One sample yielded the 5 T cell receptor beta chains listed below, sequenced in a study of CD8+ T cells in alopecia areata. Treatment reported: oral pan-JAK inhibitor, 5-10 mg twice daily. As the sequencing template, cDNA was produced by extracting RNA and reverse transcribing it. The assay was immunoSEQ multiplex PCR, and TCRdb's table has in-frame clones only and misses some. Altogether about 280,000 clones are present, 55% to 70% being singletons, with the ten largest covering more than 1.5%. The sequenced sample was CD4+ T cells sorted from blood, obtained at week 24, from a patient treated with tofacitinib. The receptors were gathered from a human donor with alopecia areata.

This clone has only a few counts. The chain links TRBV9 to TRBJ2-5; possibly TRBD1 or TRBD2 for D (5 bases each). Germline CDR1 and CDR2: SGDLS and YYNGEE. V was cut by 3 bases and J by 1 base, with 10 bases left in between. The CDR3 consists of 14 residues. CDR3 protein: CASSGGGSQETQYF. CDR3 nucleotide sequence: TGTGCCAGCAGCGGGGGCGGGTCCCAAGAGACCCAGTACTTC.

The genes are TRBV5-1 and TRBJ1-5; 7 nucleotides align to TRBD1. The CDR3 consists of 14 residues. Looked up from germline, CDR1 is SGHRS and CDR2 is YFSETQ. After removal of 0 bases from V and 8 bases from J, the junction contained 5 bases not matched to a gene. CDR3 amino acids: CASSLAGGEEPQHF. The CDR3 DNA is TGCGCCAGCAGCTTGGCAGGGGGTGAGGAGCCCCAGCATTTT.

This sequence joins TRBV27 and TRBJ2-5, with 8 bases fitting TRBD1. The J call may be wrong; the DNA end is better matched by TRBJ2-7. The germline CDR1 and CDR2 sequences are MNHEY and SMNVEV (reference sequence). This CDR3 comprises 13 residues. Here the CDR3 DNA reads TGTGCCAGCAGTAACAGGGGGGCCTACGAGCAGTACTTC. Encoded protein: CASSNRGAYEQYF.

The chain carries TRBV5-1 and TRBJ2-3; the D gene is possibly TRBD1 (5 bases). V lost 0 bases and J lost 2, with 7 bases in between. The CDR3 covers 14 residues. Germline values: CDR1 SGHRS, CDR2 YFSETQ. The CDR3 reads CASSLARDTDTQYF. The CDR3 DNA reads as TGCGCCAGCAGCTTGGCCAGGGACACAGATACGCAGTATTTT.

This clone is a singleton in its sample. The J gene is TRBJ1-2, the V gene TRBV20-1; D is possibly TRBD1 (5 bases). Germline V gene lookup returns CDR1 DFQATT and CDR2 SNEGSKA (reference sequence). V lost 5 bases to trimming and J lost 3 bases, with 7 bases between them. This CDR3 spans 11 amino acids. The CDR3 region has the DNA TGCAGTGCTTGGGGGGACTATGGCTACACCTTC. As protein: CSAWGDYGYTF.